These 4 T cell receptor beta chains were sequenced from one sample in a study of beta chain features in type 1 diabetes. These receptors are not linked to any known antigen. What was sequenced were expressed TCRB transcripts, since all of the isolated RNA had been reverse transcribed. TCRdb keeps only in-frame clones here, not all; method: immunoSEQ multiplex PCR. The table has around 710,000 clones, over 10% seen once; the top ten hold more than 0.095%. General study findings and limits: All four CD4+ subsets of Type 1 diabetes patients contained TCRB CDR3s that were moderately but significantly shorter.

The specimen was naive CD4+ T cells from blood. The receptors come from a man aged 30-40 years with type 1 diabetes.

This clone was counted between two and nine times. V usage is TRBV13 and J usage is TRBJ1-1; 8 bases agree with TRBD1. J lost 0 bases, V lost 4 bases, and 4 bases had no gene match. The germline V gene encodes CDR1 PRHDT and CDR2 FYEKMQ (reference sequence). This CDR3 is 15 amino acids long. CDR3 loop: CASSSPGQVNTEAFF. The CDR3 nucleotides are TGTGCCAGCAGCTCCCCGGGACAGGTGAACACTGAAGCTTTCTTT.

This clone has a handful of counts. The rearrangement joins TRBV7-2 to TRBJ2-4; no clear D gene. V was cut by 0 bases and J by 4 bases, with 16 bases left in between. The CDR3 covers 17 residues. Germline assignment: CDR1 SGHTA and CDR2 FQGNSA. The CDR3 coding sequence is TGTGCCAGCAGCTTAGCGCCCAGGTCTGAGCCAAAAAACATTCAGTACTTC. Protein: CASSLAPRSEPKNIQYF.

The CDR3 DNA is TGCAGCGTTGTCGCGACAGTGGGCACTGAAGCTTTCTTT. Amino acid sequence: CSVVATVGTEAFF. The chain couples TRBV29-1 to TRBJ1-1; D is perhaps TRBD1 (5 bases). Germline CDR1 SQVTM, CDR2 ANQGSEA. This CDR3 region has 13 residues. Trimming left V 4 bases short and J 4 bases short, with 13 bases between.

The V call is TRBV7-9, the J call TRBJ2-7; tentatively, D is TRBD2 (6 bases). V lost 4 bases to trimming and J lost 6 bases, with 10 bases between them. Germline values: CDR1 SEHNR, CDR2 FQNEAQ (reference sequence). The CDR3 contains 12 residues. The CDR3 DNA follows: TGTGCCAGCAGCTGGGGGGAATCCGAGCAGTACTTC. Residues: CASSWGESEQYF.